A selection of T cell receptor beta chains follows, all from one sample in a study of blood T cell repertoires in COVID-19. Sequencing was performed with immunoSEQ multiplex PCR; in TCRdb, only in-frame clones are kept and a portion is missing. This repertoire shows tens of thousands of clones, around 79% found once; its top ten account for 5.7%. Sequenced input: peripheral blood. These receptors were collected from a man aged 45-60 years with active or convalescent COVID-19. The CDR3 runs from the conserved cysteine through the conserved F or W. The D gene is left open where the match is weak. Clone size is not always given. Where it is, it says once, few, many or a class for expanded clones.

cdr3_length	v_call	d_call	clone_size	j_call	cdr3_nt	cdr3_aa
16	TRBV4-3	TRBD2	-	TRBJ2-4	TGCGCCAGCAGCCAAGCCCACCGTCGGGCGGGGGGGCTACATTACTTC	CASSQAHRRAGGLHYF
14	TRBV10-3	TRBD2	-	TRBJ2-3	TGTGCCATCAGTGATGGCGGGGGAGTTGATACGCAGTATTTT	CAISDGGGVDTQYF
14	TRBV29-1	TRBD1	-	TRBJ2-7	TGCAGCGTGCGTGGACAGGGCGTGACCTACGAGCAGTACTTC	CSVRGQGVTYEQYF
13	TRBV5-4	-	-	TRBJ1-1	TGTGCCAGCAGCCCGGGTAGTAACACTGAAGCTTTCTTT	CASSPGSNTEAFF
13	TRBV7-2	-	few	TRBJ1-1	TGTGCCAGCAGCTTAGGGGACTACACTGAAGCTTTCTTT	CASSLGDYTEAFF
12	TRBV27	-	once	TRBJ2-5	TGTGCCAGCAGGGGGGCAGGAGGAACCCAGTACTTC	CASRGAGGTQYF
15	TRBV6-1	TRBD1	once	TRBJ1-5	TGTGCCAGCAGTGACCAGGGGGGTGGGGGTCAGCCCCAGCATTTT	CASSDQGGGGQPQHF
15	TRBV12-5	TRBD2	few	TRBJ2-1	TGTGCTAGTGGTTTAGCCACGGGGGGGCGCGATGAGCAGTTCTTC	CASGLATGGRDEQFF
13	TRBV3-1/TRBV3-2	-	-	TRBJ1-1	TGTGCCAGCAGCCAAGCAGGGGTAAAGGGTGCTTTCTTT	CASSQAGVKGAFF
16	TRBV5-6	-	-	TRBJ1-2	TGTGCCAGCAGCTCTCTAACTCTACAGGGAGTCTATGGCTACACCTTC	CASSSLTLQGVYGYTF
14	TRBV3-1/TRBV3-2	-	-	TRBJ2-7	TGTGCCAGCAGCCTTGGAGGGGCCTCCTACGAGCAGTACTTC	CASSLGGASYEQYF
15	TRBV7-2	-	-	TRBJ2-5	TGTGCCAGCAGCCCAGGACTACCCCAAGTAGAGACCCAGTACTTC	CASSPGLPQVETQYF
15	TRBV7-8	-	many	TRBJ1-6	TGTGCCAGCAGCCCCCAAACCCCCACAAATTCACCCCTCCACTTT	CASSPQTPTNSPLHF
15	TRBV9	-	-	TRBJ2-7	TGTGCCAGCAGCGTAGGGGATGGGGGCGGCTACGAGCAGTACTTC	CASSVGDGGGYEQYF
13	TRBV6-5	-	-	TRBJ2-7	TGTGCCAGCAGGCGACAGGAACCCTACGAGCAGTACTTC	CASRRQEPYEQYF
16	TRBV24-1	TRBD2	-	TRBJ2-7	TGTGCCACCAGTGAGCATTGGACTAGCGAGTCCTACGAGCAGTACTTC	CATSEHWTSESYEQYF
14	TRBV2	-	-	TRBJ2-7	TGTGCCAGCAGTGAACAAGGAGGGCCCTACGAGCAGTACTTC	CASSEQGGPYEQYF
13	TRBV5-4	-	-	TRBJ1-1	TGTGCCAGCAGACGCGACAGAAACACTGAAGCTTTCTTT	CASRRDRNTEAFF
15	TRBV7-6	TRBD1	few	TRBJ2-7	TGTGCCAGCAGCTTAGGGACAGGGGGCTCCTACGAGCAGTACTTC	CASSLGTGGSYEQYF
12	TRBV27	-	-	TRBJ1-4	TGTGCCAGCAGTTCTACGTCTGAAAAACTGTTTTTT	CASSSTSEKLFF
16	TRBV3-1/TRBV3-2	-	-	TRBJ2-7	TGTGCCAGCAGTAAAGGGGAGGAGGGGGCGCTCAGGGAGCAGTACTTC	CASSKGEEGALREQYF
15	TRBV9	TRBD2	-	TRBJ2-1	TGTGCCAGCAGCCTGAGACTAGCGGGTTACAATGAGCAGTTCTTC	CASSLRLAGYNEQFF
13	TRBV19	-	-	TRBJ2-7	TGTGCCAGTAGTACCTCTAGAGGGAGAGAGCAGTACTTC	CASSTSRGREQYF
15	TRBV3-1/TRBV3-2	-	few	TRBJ1-2	TGTGCCAGCAGCCAAGATCTCGGGGGACGGGGTGGCTACACCTTC	CASSQDLGGRGGYTF
12	TRBV2	-	-	TRBJ1-1	TGTGCCGTCGGGGGGAGGGACACTGAAGCTTTCTTT	CAVGGRDTEAFF
14	TRBV6-5	TRBD1	-	TRBJ1-1	TGTGCCAGCAGTACGCCGACAGGGTACACTGAAGCTTTCTTT	CASSTPTGYTEAFF
10	TRBV29-1	-	-	TRBJ1-1	TGCAGCGTTCGAGTGCCTGAAGCTTTCTTT	CSVRVPEAFF
16	TRBV7-8	TRBD1	few	TRBJ1-1	TGTGCCAGCAGCTTAGTGGCAGGGGGATACGGGACTGAAGCTTTCTTT	CASSLVAGGYGTEAFF
18	TRBV7-2	TRBD1	-	TRBJ2-5	TGTGCCAGCAGCAAAGTAGCAGGGGGTATGGGTATTGGAGAGACCCAGTACTTC	CASSKVAGGMGIGETQYF
14	TRBV5-4	TRBD1	few	TRBJ1-1	TGTGCCAGCAGCTTCCGGGACAGGAACACTGAAGCTTTCTTT	CASSFRDRNTEAFF
14	TRBV5-4	-	-	TRBJ1-3	TGTGCCAGCAGATCAGACAGCTCTGGAAACACCATATATTTT	CASRSDSSGNTIYF
15	TRBV10-3	TRBD2	-	TRBJ2-2	TGTGCCATCAGTGATGGGCCTAGCGGGGCCGGGGAGCTGTTTTTT	CAISDGPSGAGELFF
15	TRBV5-6	-	-	TRBJ1-1	TGTGCCAGCAGCCGAACAGGGTGGGGGAACACTGAAGCTTTCTTT	CASSRTGWGNTEAFF
12	TRBV30	-	-	TRBJ2-7	TGTGCCTGGTCCGTCTTAAACTACGAGCAGTACTTC	CAWSVLNYEQYF
13	TRBV5-6	-	-	TRBJ1-2	TGTGCCAGCAGCTTGTGGGAGGCAAATGGCTACACCTTC	CASSLWEANGYTF
13	TRBV29-1	-	-	TRBJ1-4	TGCAGCGCCCGGACTCAGGCCGGTGAAAAACTGTTTTTT	CSARTQAGEKLFF
17	TRBV2	TRBD1	-	TRBJ1-2	TGTGCCAGCAGTGTTACAGGGGGTGGAATTTTCGAGCATGGCTACACCTTC	CASSVTGGGIFEHGYTF
14	TRBV30	TRBD1	-	TRBJ1-5	TGTGCCTGGAGTGGCGGACAGGGTGGACAGCCCCAGCATTTT	CAWSGGQGGQPQHF
16	TRBV27	TRBD1	-	TRBJ1-2	TGTGCCAGCAGTTGGGGACAGGGCCTGGGGGGTTATGGCTACACCTTC	CASSWGQGLGGYGYTF
12	TRBV29-1	-	-	TRBJ1-2	TGCAGCGTCAGGGCCGGGGGCTATGGCTACACCTTC	CSVRAGGYGYTF
13	TRBV29-1	TRBD2	-	TRBJ2-1	TGCAGCGGGCGGGGGGACATCTACAATGAGCAGTTCTTC	CSGRGDIYNEQFF
14	TRBV27	-	-	TRBJ1-6	TGTGCCAGCACCCCGGGGACCTATAATTCACCCCTCCACTTT	CASTPGTYNSPLHF
16	TRBV6-5	TRBD1	-	TRBJ2-3	TGTGCCAGCAGTTCCCTCAGGACAGGGCGGGCAGATACGCAGTATTTT	CASSSLRTGRADTQYF
13	TRBV25-1	-	few	TRBJ1-5	TGTGCCAGCAGTGAAGCTGGGGCCACGGCCCAGCATTTT	CASSEAGATAQHF
20	TRBV4-3	TRBD1	-	TRBJ2-4	TGCGCCAGCAGCCAAAGCCCGGGACAGGGTTCTTCTCTAGCCAAAAACATTCAGTACTTC	CASSQSPGQGSSLAKNIQYF
17	TRBV10-1	-	-	TRBJ2-1	TGCGCCAGCAGTGAGTCGACTCGTGGACTCAAGGGCAATGAGCAGTTCTTC	CASSESTRGLKGNEQFF
14	TRBV11-3	TRBD1	once	TRBJ1-2	TGTGCCAGCAGCCCGGGACAGGGGAACTATGGCTACACCTTC	CASSPGQGNYGYTF
18	TRBV23-1	TRBD2	many	TRBJ2-3	TGCGCCAGCAGTTCTACCCGACTAGCGGGGGGGGCCTGGGATACGCAGTATTTT	CASSSTRLAGGAWDTQYF
16	TRBV7-8	TRBD1	once	TRBJ1-3	TGTGCCAGCAGCTATCGAGGGGGCCTCTCTGGAAACACCATATATTTT	CASSYRGGLSGNTIYF
14	TRBV3-1/TRBV3-2	-	-	TRBJ2-3	TGTGCCAGCAGCCAAGGCGTCTCCTGCAACGCGCAGTATTTT	CASSQGVSCNAQYF
16	TRBV5-1	TRBD1	once	TRBJ1-1	TGCGCCAGCAGCCAACGAACCTCAGGGGGCCACACTGAAGCTTTCTTT	CASSQRTSGGHTEAFF
16	TRBV7-8	TRBD1	-	TRBJ1-5	TGTGCCAGCAGCTCCTGGACGGGACAGAACAATCAGCCCCAGCATTTT	CASSSWTGQNNQPQHF
13	TRBV7-9	-	-	TRBJ1-2	TGTGCCAGCAGCCCTGGGACATTCGGTGGCTACACCTTC	CASSPGTFGGYTF
16	TRBV6-6	TRBD1	few	TRBJ1-1	TGTGCCAGCAGTCCCTCCACAGGGGGCCTGAACACTGAAGCTTTCTTT	CASSPSTGGLNTEAFF
15	TRBV10-3	TRBD1	-	TRBJ1-1	TGTGCCACCTTAAACAGGGGGCTTATGAGCACTGAAGCTTTCTTT	CATLNRGLMSTEAFF
18	TRBV27	TRBD1	-	TRBJ2-2	TGTGCCAGCAGCCCTGAGAGACCGGACAGGGCGAACACCGGGGAGCTGTTTTTT	CASSPERPDRANTGELFF
13	TRBV10-3	TRBD1	few	TRBJ1-4	TGTGCCGCGGGGGGACAGGGTAATGAAAAACTGTTTTTT	CAAGGQGNEKLFF
15	TRBV19	TRBD2	-	TRBJ2-1	TGTGCCAGTAGTCGACTAGCGGGGGGCCCCAATGAGCAGTTCTTC	CASSRLAGGPNEQFF
17	TRBV3-1/TRBV3-2	-	-	TRBJ1-5	TGTGCCAGCAGCCAAGCTCCTCCCCACAGGGTGGATCAGCCCCAGCATTTT	CASSQAPPHRVDQPQHF